A selection of T cell receptor beta chains follows, all from one sample in a study of blood T cells in healthy people across ages. TCRdb processed the 5' RACE reads anew with MiXCR; each CDR3 protein has one entry. The table records 1,800,000 or so distinct CDR3 sequences, about 39% of them present only once. Material: blood. The receptors were gathered from a human donor in good health. CDR3s include the opening cysteine and the closing phenylalanine or tryptophan. A D gene is named only where the DNA matches it firmly. The size of a clone is reported for some rows only, either as once, few or many, or as a class for expanded clones.

CSARDAGSIVYGYTF	few	TRBV20-1	TRBJ1-2	NA
CASSLAPPQGSYGYTF	few	TRBV7-6	TRBJ1-2	NA
CASSLGGPFHNEQFF	few	TRBV7-3	TRBJ2-1	NA
CASSPRQVPQDEQFF	NA	TRBV9	TRBJ2-1	NA
CASSPSAGETTDTQYF	few	TRBV27	TRBJ2-3	TRBD2
CASSQTTGSYNEQFF	NA	TRBV7-2	TRBJ2-1	NA
CSASPGADNEQFF	few	TRBV20-1	TRBJ2-1	NA
CASSQPTSGETGTQYF	NA	TRBV4-1	TRBJ2-5	TRBD2
CASSPSGSGANVLTF	many	TRBV18	TRBJ2-6	NA
CASNPGRGRSYEQYF	few	TRBV4-1	TRBJ2-7	NA
CSVERYRDEQYF	few	TRBV29-1	TRBJ2-7	NA